This passage covers 31 T cell receptor beta chains from one sample sequenced in a study of blood T cell repertoires in COVID-19. TCRdb's table, derived via immunoSEQ multiplex PCR, lists solely in-frame clones and lacks some. The sample shows 150,000 or so clones, about 85% of them seen only once. Material for sequencing was peripheral blood. These receptors originate from a man aged 55 to 70 with acute or convalescent COVID-19.

CDR3 DNA: TGCGCCAGCAGCTGGGGACAGACCTCTGGAAACACCATATATTTT. This codes for CASSWGQTSGNTIYF. This chain uses TRBV5-1 with TRBJ1-3, with 7 bases that match TRBD1. CDR3 length: 15 residues. Germline values: CDR1 SGHRS, CDR2 YFSETQ. V lost 3 bases and J lost 0; bases outside the gene matches: 3.

The J gene is TRBJ2-7, the V gene TRBV11-2; TRBD1 is a possible D gene (6 bases). The V gene's germline CDR1 is SGHAT and CDR2 FQNNGV. This CDR3 is 18 amino acids long. Trimming shortened V by 2 bases and J by 2 bases, and 22 bases separated the two germline ends. Here the CDR3 reads CASSLLGRASGTPYEQYF. For the CDR3, the DNA is TGTGCCAGCAGCTTACTAGGTCGGGCTTCGGGGACACCCTACGAGCAGTACTTC.

V and J are TRBV3-1 (or the pseudogene TRBV3-2) and TRBJ2-3; D is uncertain. The CDR3 spans 14 residues. The V gene's germline CDR1 is LGHDT and CDR2 YNNKEL (reference sequence). V lost 4 bases to trimming and J lost 0 bases, with 8 bases between them. CDR3 nucleotides: TGTGCCAGCAGCCCCCAGACTAGCACAGATACGCAGTATTTT. Translation: CASSPQTSTDTQYF.

This chain uses TRBV6-4 with TRBJ2-3, with 8 bases matching TRBD2. J was trimmed by 4 bases and V by 1 base; bases with no gene match: 7. The CDR3 has 16 amino acids. Germline values: CDR1 MRHNA, CDR2 SNTAGT. The CDR3 loop is CASSDLTGGLPDTQYF. DNA for the CDR3: TGTGCCAGCAGTGACTTGACGGGAGGGCTACCAGATACGCAGTATTTT.

This clone occurred a few times. The V call is TRBV7-8, the J call TRBJ1-6; 9 bases map to TRBD1. V lost 5 bases to trimming and J lost 5 bases; unmatched junction nucleotides: 7. CDR3 size: 16 residues. From germline, CDR1 is SGHVS and CDR2 FQNEAQ. The CDR3 reads CASSGTGGFDNSPLHF. CDR3 bases: TGTGCCAGCAGCGGAACAGGGGGCTTCGATAATTCACCCCTCCACTTT.

The sample holds one count of this clone. J is TRBJ2-1 and V is TRBV3-1 (or the pseudogene TRBV3-2), with TRBD1 matching 7 bases. V shed 6 bases and J 4 bases; nucleotides not matched to a gene: 9. Germline loops: CDR1 LGHDT, CDR2 YNNKEL (reference sequence). This CDR3 is 15 amino acids long. CDR3 amino acids: CASRPNRGSYNEQFF. DNA for the CDR3: TGTGCCAGCAGACCAAACAGGGGTTCGTACAATGAGCAGTTCTTC.

The J gene is TRBJ2-7, the V gene TRBV15; D remains unclear. The CDR3 totals 14 residues. Between the trimmed V and J ends, which lost 0 bases and 4 bases, there was a span of 10 bases. Germline V gene sequence: CDR1 LNHNV, CDR2 YYDKDF (reference sequence). This CDR3 is CATSRDLVAYEQYF. For the CDR3, the DNA is TGTGCCACCAGCAGAGATCTTGTGGCATACGAGCAGTACTTC.

The chain couples TRBV5-1 to TRBJ1-1, with D unclear. V was pared by 2 bases and J by 4 bases, with 12 bases between. This CDR3 is 14 amino acids long. CDR1 is SGHRS and CDR2 is YFSETQ in the germline V gene. DNA for the CDR3: TGCGCCAGCAGCTTTCCACGGAGCGGCACTGAAGCTTTCTTT. It is translated as CASSFPRSGTEAFF. The entire variable domain, with the rest obtained from reference TRBV5-1 and TRBJ1-1, is as follows: KAGVTQTPRYLIKTRGQQVTLSCSPISGHRSVSWYQQTPGQGLQFLFEYFSETQRNKGNFPGRFSGRQFSNSRSEMNVSTLELGDSALYLCASSFPRSGTEAFFGQGTRLTVV.

The chain employs TRBV29-1 and TRBJ1-1; tentatively, D is TRBD1 (6 bases). The CDR3 has 15 residues. Germline-derived CDR1 and CDR2 are SQVTM and ANQGSEA. Trimming shortened V by 7 bases and J by 1 base, and 19 bases separated the two germline ends. The DNA of the CDR3 is TGCAGCGCCGCCCGAGGGAGAGGGGGGAACACTGAAGCTTTCTTT. Encoded protein: CSAARGRGGNTEAFF. The full variable domain, in which reference TRBV29-1 and TRBJ1-1 provide the parts outside the CDR3, is SAVISQKPSRDICQRGTSLTIQCQVDSQVTMMFWYRQQPGQSLTLIATANQGSEATYESGFVIDKFPISRPNLTFSTLTVSNMSPEDSSIYLCSAARGRGGNTEAFFGQGTRLTVV.

V gene TRBV6-5 combines with J gene TRBJ1-1, with a possible D match to TRBD1 (6 bases). The germline CDR1 and CDR2 sequences are MNHEY and SVGAGI. This CDR3 region has 13 residues. Trimming took 4 bases from V and 10 from J, leaving 16 bases between them. In DNA, the CDR3 is TGTGCCAGCAGTTCGGACAGTTCCCGAAGAGCTTTCTTT. It codes for CASSSDSSRRAFF.

The chain uses TRBV20-1 and TRBJ1-2; no clear D. The V end was cut by 0 bases, the J end by 14 bases, with 10 bases between. CDR3 length: 10 residues. Germline V CDR1 and CDR2: DFQATT, SNEGSKA (reference sequence). The CDR3 protein is CSARDLQSTF. The CDR3 DNA is TGCAGTGCTAGAGATCTACAGTCAACCTTC.

This clone is a singleton in its sample. The chain couples TRBV6-2 or TRBV6-3 to TRBJ2-1; 12 bases line up with TRBD2. This CDR3 comprises 17 residues. V lost 4 bases and J lost 1; bases outside the gene matches: 5. Germline assignment: CDR1 MNHEY and CDR2 SVGEGT. The CDR3 sequence: CASSFTSGRLSYNEQFF. In DNA form, the CDR3 reads TGTGCCAGCAGTTTTACTAGCGGGAGGTTATCCTACAATGAGCAGTTCTTC.

The CDR3 spells CAWTGQGGEKLFF. The CDR3 DNA reads as TGTGCCTGGACCGGACAGGGGGGAGAAAAACTGTTTTTT. The chain has TRBV30 and TRBJ1-4, with 10 bases fitting TRBD1. This CDR3 is 13 amino acids long. Trimming cost V 4 bases and J 8 bases; bases outside gene matches: 4. The germline gives CDR1 GTSNPN, CDR2 SVGIG (reference sequence).

This rearrangement joins TRBV25-1 to TRBJ1-6, with D perhaps TRBD1 (6 bases). From germline, CDR1 is MGHDK and CDR2 SYGVNS. Trimming pared 6 bases from V and 7 bases from J, leaving 16 bases between. The CDR3 extends over 15 amino acids. The CDR3 nucleotides read TGTGCCAGCAGGAAGATGGCAGGGGAAAATTCACCCCTCCACTTT. Its protein product is CASRKMAGENSPLHF.

This clone was seen once. This rearrangement joins TRBV2 to TRBJ2-3; D gene ambiguous. The V and J ends lost 3 bases and 0 bases respectively, with 10 bases between them. The germline V gene encodes CDR1 SNHLY and CDR2 FYNNEI. The CDR3 covers 15 residues. The CDR3, as DNA: TGTGCCAGCAGTGATATATCTCCTAGCACAGATACGCAGTATTTT. Translated, it gives CASSDISPSTDTQYF.

The rearrangement uses TRBV5-1 and TRBJ1-1; TRBD1 is a possible D gene (5 bases). This CDR3 contains 15 residues. Between the trimmed V and J ends, which lost 4 bases and 5 bases, there was a span of 18 bases. Per the germline V gene, CDR1 is SGHRS and CDR2 is YFSETQ. The CDR3 region is CASSQLGGLVTEAFF. The CDR3 region has the DNA TGCGCCAGCAGCCAGCTCGGGGGTTTGGTTACTGAAGCTTTCTTT.

The CDR3 nucleotides are TGTGCCGCCGCTGCCAGACTTAATACCGGGGAGCTGTTTTTT. Translating gives CAAAARLNTGELFF. V usage is TRBV6-6 and J usage is TRBJ2-2; D unresolved. Germline CDR1 is MNHNY and CDR2 is SVGAGI (reference sequence). This CDR3 contains 14 residues. The V end lost 11 bases, the J end lost 5 bases, and 18 bases lay between the germline ends.

This clone was found a few times. The genes are TRBV27 and TRBJ2-5; 8 bases align to TRBD1. This CDR3 spans 16 amino acids. CDR1 is MNHEY and CDR2 is SMNVEV in the germline V gene (reference sequence). The trim removed 4 bases at V and 4 bases at J, leaving 11 bases unmatched. CDR3 loop: CASSSLRTGKGETQYF. CDR3 coding DNA: TGTGCCAGCAGTTCCCTCAGGACAGGGAAGGGAGAGACCCAGTACTTC.

This clone was found once. CDR3 DNA sequence: TGTGCCAGCAGGGGGGGGACTAGTGTCACCGGGGAGCTGTTTTTT. Residues: CASRGGTSVTGELFF. The J gene is TRBJ2-2, the V gene TRBV2, with 8 bases aligning to TRBD2. CDR3 length: 15 amino acids. The V and J ends lost 6 bases and 4 bases, in that order; junction bases with no gene match: 7. CDR1 is SNHLY and CDR2 is FYNNEI in the germline V gene.

The rearrangement joins TRBV19 to TRBJ2-2; tentative D call: TRBD2 (5 bases). Germline V gene data show CDR1 as LNHDA and CDR2 as SQIVND (reference sequence). The CDR3 consists of 16 residues. V lost 7 bases, J lost 0 bases, and 15 bases lay in between. CDR3 sequence: CASMGGGGANTGELFF. DNA of the CDR3: TGTGCCAGTATGGGTGGAGGCGGCGCGAACACCGGGGAGCTGTTTTTT.

The chain has TRBV6-5 and TRBJ2-2, with 7 bases lining up with TRBD1. This CDR3 region has 15 residues. CDR1 and CDR2 (germline): MNHEY, SVGAGI. Germline trimming cut 4 bases from V and 0 bases from J; bases unmatched to any gene: 2. The CDR3 region has the DNA TGTGCCAGCAGTTCCGGGACAGCGAACACCGGGGAGCTGTTTTTT. Translating it yields CASSSGTANTGELFF.

The chain recombines TRBV3-1 (or the pseudogene TRBV3-2) with TRBJ1-2; weak D call: TRBD1 (6 bases). Trimming shortened V by 3 bases and J by 5 bases, and 16 bases separated the two germline ends. The CDR3 runs 15 residues. Per germline, CDR1 LGHDT and CDR2 YNNKEL (reference sequence). The chain's CDR3 is CASSHPDRRRYGYTF. The CDR3 DNA reads as TGTGCCAGCAGCCACCCCGACAGGCGTCGTTATGGCTACACCTTC.

With respect to this clone: Other DNA sequences in this specimen translate into the identical CDR3. The chain uses TRBV29-1 and TRBJ1-1; TRBD1 matches at 8 bases. The trim removed 8 bases at V and 5 bases at J, leaving 7 bases unmatched. The CDR3 sequence is 12 residues long. Germline V gene lookup returns CDR1 SQVTM and CDR2 ANQGSEA. In DNA form, the CDR3 reads TGCAGCCCCGACAGGGGTGGAACTGAAGCTTTCTTT. This translates into CSPDRGGTEAFF.

The chain recombines TRBV11-2 with TRBJ2-3; a possible D gene is TRBD2 (6 bases). From germline, CDR1 is SGHAT and CDR2 FQNNGV. Trimming removed 1 base at V and 4 bases at J, with 15 bases between. The CDR3 is 16 amino acids. The CDR3 sequence: CASSLAPGTVADTQYF. For the CDR3, the DNA is TGTGCCAGCAGCTTAGCGCCGGGGACTGTTGCAGATACGCAGTATTTT. Full variable domain (outside the CDR3, taken from reference TRBV11-2 and TRBJ2-3): EAGVAQSPRYKIIEKRQSVAFWCNPISGHATLYWYQQILGQGPKLLIQFQNNGVVDDSQLPKDRFSAERLKGVDSTLKIQPAKLEDSAVYLCASSLAPGTVADTQYFGPGTRLTVL.

V usage is TRBV24-1 and J usage is TRBJ2-7; 7 bases align to TRBD1. Germline V lookup: CDR1 KGHDR, CDR2 SFDVKD. The CDR3 has 15 residues. V dropped 1 base and J dropped 3; count of bases not matched to a gene: 5. CDR3 protein: CATSDLGQECYEQYV. The CDR3 DNA reads as TGTGCCACCAGTGATTTAGGACAGGAATGCTACGAGCAGTACGTC.

The CDR3 nucleotides read TGTGCCAGCAGCAAAGCGCTTTCGGAGGTCAATGAGCAGTTCTTC. Its protein product is CASSKALSEVNEQFF. V is TRBV21-1 and J is TRBJ2-1; the table assigns TRBD2, which was not confirmed against the DNA. TRBV21-1 represents a pseudogene. The CDR3 contains 15 residues.

The rearrangement uses TRBV4-1 and TRBJ2-1; D is undetermined. The CDR3 is 16 amino acids. Germline CDR1 and CDR2: MGHRA and YSYEKL. Trimming stripped 1 base from V and 4 bases from J, with 14 bases between. The CDR3 here is CASSQVNLVAYNEQFF. The DNA of the CDR3 is TGCGCCAGCAGCCAAGTTAACCTAGTGGCGTACAATGAGCAGTTCTTC.

This chain connects TRBV11-3 to TRBJ1-1; D is possibly TRBD1 (5 bases). CDR1 is SGHNT and CDR2 is YENEEA in the germline V gene. This CDR3 has 17 amino acids. Trimming took 5 bases from V and 1 from J, leaving 20 bases between them. CDR3 sequence reads: CASSGRIGSGRNTEAFF. Written as DNA, the CDR3 is TGTGCCAGCAGCGGGCGAATAGGGTCAGGGCGGAACACTGAAGCTTTCTTT.

This sequence joins TRBV5-1 and TRBJ1-1; D is undetermined. This CDR3 comprises 15 residues. V was pared by 5 bases and J by 7 bases, with 21 bases between. Germline V gives CDR1 SGHRS, CDR2 YFSETQ. CDR3 residues: CASRTLGVEENEAFF. CDR3 coding DNA: TGCGCCAGCAGGACTCTTGGAGTCGAAGAGAATGAAGCTTTCTTT.

The chain links TRBV5-4 to TRBJ2-5; 10 positions agree with TRBD2. V shed 7 bases, J shed 4 bases, and the junction held 7 bases outside the gene matches. This CDR3 spans 14 amino acids. CDR1 and CDR2 from the germline V gene are SGHNT and YYREEE (reference sequence). CDR3 in amino acids: CASQQREGPETQYF. CDR3 nucleotides: TGTGCCAGCCAACAGCGGGAGGGCCCAGAGACCCAGTACTTC. The whole variable domain, filled in from reference TRBV5-4 and TRBJ2-5, reads ETGVTQSPTHLIKTRGQQVTLRCSSQSGHNTVSWYQQALGQGPQFIFQYYREEENGRGNFPPRFSGLQFPNYSSELNVNALELDDSALYLCASQQREGPETQYFGPGTRLLVL.

The chain carries TRBV11-2 and TRBJ2-2; 8 bases align to TRBD1. V gave up 5 bases and J gave up 0 bases; unmatched junction bases: 11. The germline V gene has CDR1 SGHAT and CDR2 FQNNGV. This CDR3 region has 18 residues. The DNA for the CDR3 is TGTGCCAGCAGCCCAGGGACAGGCGAAACCTCGAACACCGGGGAGCTGTTTTTT. Its protein is CASSPGTGETSNTGELFF.